This T cell receptor (beta chain) was sequenced in a study of control samples from healthy donors and cancer patients. The CDR3 length is 13 residues. Looked up from germline, CDR1 is MNHEY and CDR2 is SMNVEV (reference sequence). Trimming took 5 bases from V and 4 from J; bases not matched to a gene: 4. This table comes from immunoSEQ multiplex PCR, and its TCRdb copy is limited to in-frame clones, with some not included. The sample lists about 120,000 clones; approximately 87% were seen once. Specimen: blood. This sequence was found in a man younger than 45 in good health. The chain is built from TRBV27 and TRBJ1-2; 7 bases map to TRBD1. In DNA form, the CDR3 reads TGTGCCAGCAGTCCCCAGGGGGGCTATGGCTACACCTTC. Protein product: CASSPQGGYGYTF.